Described below is a single TCR beta chain sequence and its context. Its specificity is not known. The data were taken from a study of T cells in Graves' hyperthyroidism and ophthalmopathy. Whole-study results and caveats: Before onset, by a median of approximately 5.9 months, the model predicted ophthalmopathy. Most thyroid clonotypes expanded above 0.001 were also detected in blood. Researchers report that a 13 V-J model separated ophthalmopathy from stable hyperthyroidism.

Orbital computed tomography and thyroid ultrasound, together with serum TRAb and thyroxine and clinical symptoms, were used for diagnoses. The CDR3 regions of TCR beta were amplified from RNA transcripts. A first-round RT-PCR of the TCR CDR3 used the HTBI primer set. TCRdb recomputed calls from the multiplex PCR reads with MiXCR, one row per CDR3 protein. The data contain around 210,000 distinct CDR3 sequences, 17% of them singletons. Germline V gives CDR1 SGHTA, CDR2 FQGTGA. The CDR3 runs 13 residues. V was shortened by 2 bases and J by 5 bases, with 9 bases between the two germline ends. This chain joins TRBV7-3 and TRBJ2-5; D perhaps matches TRBD2 (6 bases). The sequence derives from a woman in her 50s with Graves' hyperthyroidism. The sample consisted of blood. The CDR3 spells CASSLGGMETQYF. DNA of the CDR3: TGTGCCAGCAGCTTAGGCGGGATGGAGACCCAGTACTTC.